Below, 28 T cell receptor beta chains from the same sample are listed, as sequenced in a study of T cells in Graves' hyperthyroidism and ophthalmopathy. Amplification targeted TCR beta CDR3 regions from RNA transcripts. A first-round RT-PCR of the TCR CDR3 used the HTBI primer set. Each CDR3 protein is one row after TCRdb ran MiXCR on the multiplex PCR reads. In the table there are approximately 610,000 distinct CDR3 sequences, approximately 14% of which are singletons. Input material: blood. Source of these receptors: a middle-aged woman with Graves' ophthalmopathy.

In this sample, this clonotype turned up many times. The chain couples TRBV2 to TRBJ1-6; D is ambiguous. The CDR3 is 11 amino acids. The V gene's germline CDR1 is SNHLY and CDR2 FYNNEI. Deletions cut 4 bases from V and 8 bases from J, with 3 bases between. The chain's CDR3 is CASSGDSPLHF. In DNA form, the CDR3 reads TGTGCCAGCAGTGGAGATTCACCCCTCCACTTT.

Ten or more counts support this clonotype. This chain connects TRBV6-2 or TRBV6-3 to TRBJ1-2; no reliable D call. CDR3 length: 11 residues. V was pared by 6 bases and J by 8 bases, with 10 bases between. CDR1 MNHEY and CDR2 SVGEGT come from the germline V gene. DNA for the CDR3: TGTGCCAGCAGCGTTATGGGGGGCTACACCTTC. Its translation: CASSVMGGYTF.

This clonotype showed up many times. J is TRBJ2-6 and V is TRBV6-1, with TRBD1 matching 9 bases. V lost 6 bases to trimming and J lost 4 bases; unmatched junction nucleotides: 7. CDR1 and CDR2 from the germline V gene are MNHNS and SASEGT. The CDR3 is 16 amino acids. In nucleotides, the CDR3 is TGTGCCAGCAGAGGGGACAGGGACGCCGGGGCCAACGTCCTGACTTTC. It yields the protein CASRGDRDAGANVLTF.

This clonotype was seen ten or more times. CDR3 loop: CASSISGGIQETQYF. Here the CDR3 DNA reads TGTGCCAGCAGTATCAGCGGAGGGATTCAAGAGACCCAGTACTTC. The genes are TRBV6-5 and TRBJ2-5, with TRBD2 as a possible D gene (6 bases). This CDR3 spans 15 amino acids. Trimming stripped 5 bases from V and 2 bases from J, with 15 bases between. Per germline, CDR1 MNHEY and CDR2 SVGAGI.

This clonotype was counted at least ten times. This CDR3 reads CSASVPSYEQYF. The CDR3, as DNA: TGCAGTGCTAGCGTCCCGAGTTACGAGCAGTACTTC. The chain uses TRBV20-1 and TRBJ2-7; D is unresolved. This CDR3 has 12 amino acids. The germline CDR1 and CDR2 sequences are DFQATT and SNEGSKA (reference sequence). Trimming shortened V by 3 bases and J by 4 bases, and 10 bases separated the two germline ends.

Ten or more counts support this clonotype. The rearrangement links TRBV6-5 to TRBJ1-6, with D possibly TRBD1 on 5 matching bases. Germline values: CDR1 MNHEY, CDR2 SVGAGI. V dropped 2 bases and J dropped 5 bases, with 10 bases sitting between them. This CDR3 region has 15 residues. CDR3 coding DNA: TGTGCCAGCAGTTACGAGACAGTCAATAATTCACCCCTCCACTTT. Translating gives CASSYETVNNSPLHF.

This clonotype was counted at least ten times. The chain combines TRBV6-5 with TRBJ1-2, with no clear D. Trimming left V 4 bases short and J 7 bases short, with 7 bases between. The CDR3 is made up of 11 amino acids. Germline lookup yields CDR1 MNHEY and CDR2 SVGAGI. CDR3 nucleotides: TGTGCCAGCAGTTCAGGCTCTGGCTACACCTTC. The encoded protein is CASSSGSGYTF.

This clonotype was found a few times. This chain uses TRBV12-3 or TRBV12-4 with TRBJ1-2; D may be TRBD1 (5 bases). Trimming pared 5 bases from V and 7 bases from J, leaving 14 bases between. The CDR3 is 13 residues long. Here the CDR3 DNA reads TGTGCCAGCAGTGCGACAGAGGAGAGTGGCTACACCTTC. Its protein is CASSATEESGYTF.

This rearrangement joins TRBV30 to TRBJ1-5; possible D gene TRBD1, 5 bases. V dropped 4 bases and J dropped 6 bases, with 16 bases sitting between them. Per germline, CDR1 GTSNPN and CDR2 SVGIG (reference sequence). The CDR3 runs 14 residues. This CDR3 is CAWTSLGDPQPQHF. CDR3 DNA sequence: TGTGCCTGGACCTCCTTAGGGGATCCTCAGCCCCAGCATTTT.

The table lists this clonotype with many counts. This could be a read error, since a much larger clone is one nucleotide away. The chain joins TRBV11-2 to TRBJ2-7, with 9 bases fitting TRBD1. The CDR3 sequence is 15 residues long. Germline loops: CDR1 SGHAT, CDR2 FQNNGV. The ends lost 0 bases at V and 3 bases at J; junction bases unmatched: 3. For the CDR3, the DNA is TGTGCCAGCAGCTTAGATGGGACAGGGCTCTACGAGCAGTACTTC. Amino acid sequence: CASSLDGTGLYEQYF.

This clonotype was counted many times. The V and J genes are TRBV30 and TRBJ2-5, with D possibly being TRBD2 (6 bases). The ends were cut back, 0 bases at V and 2 bases at J, with 19 bases in the middle. The V gene's germline CDR1 is GTSNPN and CDR2 SVGIG (reference sequence). The CDR3 is made up of 17 amino acids. The CDR3, as DNA: TGTGCCTGGAGTGTACGGGGAGGAGCCCCCAATCAAGAGACCCAGTACTTC. This encodes CAWSVRGGAPNQETQYF. Combining the CDR3 with reference TRBV30 and TRBJ2-5 gives the whole variable domain SQTIHQWPATLVQPVGSPLSLECTVEGTSNPNLYWYRQAAGRGLQLLFYSVGIGQISSEVPQNLSASRPQDRQFILSSKKLLLSDSGFYLCAWSVRGGAPNQETQYFGPGTRLLVL.

This clonotype was seen at least ten times. The chain uses TRBV20-1 and TRBJ1-2; D call uncertain. V gave up 0 bases and J gave up 2 bases, with 10 bases separating them. The CDR3 consists of 14 residues. CDR1 is DFQATT, CDR2 SNEGSKA, per germline (reference sequence). The CDR3 reads CSARDPARNYGYTF. The CDR3 bases are TGCAGTGCTAGAGATCCTGCGAGGAACTATGGCTACACCTTC.

The CDR3 reads CASTEGRGGTDTQYF. The CDR3 region has the DNA TGTGCCAGCACCGAAGGTAGAGGTGGCACAGATACGCAGTATTTT. The V and J genes are TRBV12-3 or TRBV12-4 and TRBJ2-3; D remains unclear. The CDR3 runs 15 residues. The ends were cut back, 7 bases at V and 1 base at J, with 15 bases in the middle.

V usage is TRBV10-2 and J usage is TRBJ2-5; TRBD1 matches at 8 bases. The CDR3 contains 15 residues. CDR1 and CDR2 (germline): WSHSY, SAAADI. V was pared by 5 bases and J by 2 bases, with 7 bases of the junction left unmatched. CDR3: CASSIKDRAQETQYF. DNA for the CDR3: TGCGCCAGCAGTATCAAGGACAGGGCACAAGAGACCCAGTACTTC.

This clonotype was seen many times. The chain uses TRBV28 and TRBJ2-4; the D gene could be TRBD1 or TRBD2 (5 bases each). Germline V gives CDR1 MDHEN, CDR2 SYDVKM. The CDR3 is 13 residues long. Trimming removed 7 bases at V and 5 bases at J, with 12 bases between. This chain's CDR3 is CASTSLQENIQYF. DNA for the CDR3: TGTGCCAGCACTAGCTTACAGGAAAACATTCAGTACTTC.

This clonotype was counted ten times or more. The CDR3 DNA reads as TGCGCCAGCAGCTTGGTAACAGATGCTGAAGCTTTCTTT. This gives the protein CASSLVTDAEAFF. The chain combines TRBV5-1 with TRBJ1-1; D remains unclear. This CDR3 contains 13 residues. Trimming shortened V by 0 bases and J by 6 bases, and 9 bases separated the two germline ends. CDR1 and CDR2 (germline): SGHRS, YFSETQ. Based on the CDR3 plus reference TRBV5-1 and TRBJ1-1, the full variable domain is KAGVTQTPRYLIKTRGQQVTLSCSPISGHRSVSWYQQTPGQGLQFLFEYFSETQRNKGNFPGRFSGRQFSNSRSEMNVSTLELGDSALYLCASSLVTDAEAFFGQGTRLTVV.

This clonotype appeared a few times. V usage is TRBV7-2 and J usage is TRBJ2-7; 7 bases align to TRBD1. The trim removed 3 bases at V and 2 bases at J, leaving 7 bases unmatched. CDR1 and CDR2 (germline): SGHTA, FQGNSA. This CDR3 region has 15 residues. The CDR3 DNA reads TGTGCCAGCAGCTTCGACAGGGCTTCCACCTACGAGCAGTACTTC. Protein product: CASSFDRASTYEQYF. Supplemented by reference TRBV7-2 and TRBJ2-7, the full variable domain reads GAGVSQSPSNKVTEKGKDVELRCDPISGHTALYWYRQSLGQGLEFLIYFQGNSAPDKSGLPSDRFSAERTGGSVSTLTIQRTQQEDSAVYLCASSFDRASTYEQYFGPGTRLTVT.

This sequence joins TRBV4-3 and TRBJ2-7; D unclear. Trimming left V 3 bases short and J 5 bases short, with 11 bases between. The germline V gene encodes CDR1 LGHNA and CDR2 YSLEER. The CDR3 sequence is 13 residues long. In DNA form, the CDR3 reads TGCGCCAGCAGCCAGGCTTGGCGGAACGAGCAGTACTTC. This sequence encodes CASSQAWRNEQYF.

This clonotype was seen ten or more times. This chain uses TRBV4-1 with TRBJ2-5; 9 nucleotides align to TRBD1. V shed 4 bases, J shed 5 bases, and the junction held 8 bases outside the gene matches. The CDR3 sequence is 15 residues long. The germline gives CDR1 MGHRA, CDR2 YSYEKL. The CDR3 nucleotides read TGCGCCAGCAGCCCTCGCGGACAGGGGAAGGAGACCCAGTACTTC. Translating it yields CASSPRGQGKETQYF.

In this sample, this clonotype turned up many times. V is TRBV6-1 and J is TRBJ1-5; TRBD1 is a possible D gene (6 bases). The CDR3 has 15 residues. V lost 7 bases, J lost 0 bases, and 13 bases lay in between. The V gene's germline CDR1 is MNHNS and CDR2 SASEGT. The CDR3 protein is CASIYRADSNQPQHF. In DNA form, the CDR3 reads TGTGCCAGCATCTACAGGGCCGATAGCAATCAGCCCCAGCATTTT.

The count of this clonotype is one. J is TRBJ2-5 and V is TRBV4-1; D may be TRBD1 or TRBD2 (6 bases each). This CDR3 spans 16 amino acids. Trimming stripped 4 bases from V and 0 bases from J, with 15 bases between. From germline, CDR1 is MGHRA and CDR2 YSYEKL. The CDR3 reads CASSRGGTPHQETQYF. CDR3 nucleotides: TGCGCCAGCAGCCGCGGAGGGACACCCCACCAAGAGACCCAGTACTTC.

This clonotype was detected many times. This chain uses TRBV7-9 with TRBJ2-7; D may be TRBD1 (8 bases). The CDR3 is made up of 15 amino acids. The germline CDR1 and CDR2 sequences are SEHNR and FQNEAQ (reference sequence). Between the trimmed V and J ends, which lost 4 bases and 0 bases, there was a span of 13 bases. This CDR3 is CASSSGGGSSYEQYF. Written as DNA, the CDR3 is TGTGCCAGCAGCTCAGGGGGCGGGAGCTCCTACGAGCAGTACTTC. Based on the CDR3 plus reference TRBV7-9 and TRBJ2-7, the full variable domain is DTGVSQNPRHKITKRGQNVTFRCDPISEHNRLYWYRQTLGQGPEFLTYFQNEAQLEKSRLLSDRFSAERPKGSFSTLEIQRTEQGDSAMYLCASSSGGGSSYEQYFGPGTRLTVT.

The chain uses TRBV6-2 or TRBV6-3 and TRBJ1-1; D ambiguous. Trimming cost V 7 bases and J 1 base, with 16 bases left between them. The CDR3 is 15 residues long. Germline loops: CDR1 MNHEY, CDR2 SVGEGT. The CDR3 DNA is TGTGCCAGCACCACAATGGGCCTAGGGAACACTGAAGCTTTCTTT. Protein: CASTTMGLGNTEAFF.

This clonotype was detected a few times. In DNA form, the CDR3 reads TGTGCCAGCAGCCTGACGCGGTGGGACACTGAAGCTTTCTTT. Protein: CASSLTRWDTEAFF. The chain carries TRBV7-2 and TRBJ1-1; D unresolved. CDR3 length: 14 amino acids. Trimming shortened V by 5 bases and J by 3 bases, and 13 bases separated the two germline ends. Germline V lookup: CDR1 SGHTA, CDR2 FQGNSA.

In this sample, this clonotype turned up many times. This sequence joins TRBV20-1 and TRBJ2-5, with 9 bases fitting TRBD1. This CDR3 is 13 amino acids long. V gave up 3 bases and J gave up 5 bases; unmatched junction bases: 4. Germline V lookup: CDR1 DFQATT, CDR2 SNEGSKA (reference sequence). The CDR3 protein is CSASLGQGETQYF. The DNA for the CDR3 is TGCAGTGCTAGTCTTGGACAGGGGGAGACCCAGTACTTC.

This chain links TRBV20-1 with TRBJ1-5, with 8 positions matching TRBD1. The germline gives CDR1 DFQATT, CDR2 SNEGSKA (reference sequence). The V gene end was trimmed by 6 bases and the J gene end by 5 bases; junction bases not matched to a gene: 9. This CDR3 has 14 residues. CDR3: CSARTGSPYQPQHF. For the CDR3, the DNA is TGCAGTGCGCGGACAGGGTCCCCCTATCAGCCCCAGCATTTT.

To note about this clonotype: A much larger clone sits a single nucleotide away, making a read error possible. J is TRBJ2-7 and V is TRBV7-2; perhaps TRBD1 as D (6 bases). Germline CDR1 and CDR2: SGHTA and FQGNSA. This CDR3 region has 12 residues. Trimming pared 8 bases from V and 3 bases from J, leaving 11 bases between. The CDR3 sequence: CASYRAGYEQYF. CDR3 bases: TGTGCCAGCTACAGGGCCGGCTACGAGCAGTACTTC. Filled out from reference TRBV7-2 and TRBJ2-7, the complete variable domain reads GAGVSQSPSNKVTEKGKDVELRCDPISGHTALYWYRQSLGQGLEFLIYFQGNSAPDKSGLPSDRFSAERTGGSVSTLTIQRTQQEDSAVYLCASYRAGYEQYFGPGTRLTVT.

This clonotype occurred many times. This chain uses TRBV29-1 with TRBJ1-1; D is perhaps TRBD1 (5 bases). The V end lost 4 bases, the J end lost 4 bases, and 10 bases lay between the germline ends. Germline loops: CDR1 SQVTM, CDR2 ANQGSEA. The CDR3 consists of 12 residues. In nucleotides, the CDR3 is TGCAGCGTTGCCAGGGCCCCCACTGAAGCTTTCTTT. It translates to CSVARAPTEAFF.